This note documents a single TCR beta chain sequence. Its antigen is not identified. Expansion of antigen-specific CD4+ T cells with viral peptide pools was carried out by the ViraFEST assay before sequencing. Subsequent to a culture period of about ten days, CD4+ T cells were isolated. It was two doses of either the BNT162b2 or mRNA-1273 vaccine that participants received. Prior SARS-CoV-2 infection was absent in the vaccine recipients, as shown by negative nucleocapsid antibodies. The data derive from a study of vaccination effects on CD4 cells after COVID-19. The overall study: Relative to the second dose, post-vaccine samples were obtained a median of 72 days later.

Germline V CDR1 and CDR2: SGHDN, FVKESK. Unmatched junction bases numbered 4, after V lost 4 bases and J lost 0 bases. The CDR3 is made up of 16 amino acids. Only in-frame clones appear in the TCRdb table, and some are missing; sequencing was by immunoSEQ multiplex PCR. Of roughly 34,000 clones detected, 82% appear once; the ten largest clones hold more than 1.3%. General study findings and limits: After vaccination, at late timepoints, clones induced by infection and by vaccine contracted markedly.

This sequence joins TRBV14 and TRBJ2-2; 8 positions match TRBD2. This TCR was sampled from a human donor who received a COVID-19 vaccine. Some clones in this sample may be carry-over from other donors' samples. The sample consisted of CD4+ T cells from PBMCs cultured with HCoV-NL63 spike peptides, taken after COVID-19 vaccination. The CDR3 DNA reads TGTGCCAGCAGCCGCCGGACTAGCCCGAACACCGGGGAGCTGTTTTTT. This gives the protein CASSRRTSPNTGELFF.